The entry that follows covers one T cell receptor (beta chain) sequence. CDR3 length: 14 residues. Germline V lookup: CDR1 WNHNN, CDR2 SYGVQD (reference sequence). V lost 3 bases to trimming and J lost 0 bases, with 9 bases between them. The sample originates from a study of blood T cell repertoires in COVID-19. Study details: COVID-19 samples, acute and convalescent, were from the United States, Italy and Spain. In each case, the material was cDNA or gDNA derived from T cells, B-cell-depleted T cells, or PBMCs.

Under the authors' procedure: It was from reference gene primer amplification that nucleated cell counts were estimated. The method was immunoSEQ multiplex PCR; TCRdb's version includes in-frame clones alone and lacks a portion of them. D and trimming come from the DNA, and the V and J calls and clone size come from that table. Among under 300,000 clones listed, about nine tenths were seen once. Sequencing input: peripheral blood. The V gene is TRBV10-1, the J gene TRBJ2-7; perhaps TRBD1 as D (5 bases). This receptor was identified in a woman aged 40 to 50 who had recovered from COVID-19. This CDR3 reads CASSDHRSSYEQYF. CDR3 sequence (DNA): TGCGCCAGCAGTGATCACAGGAGCTCCTACGAGCAGTACTTC.